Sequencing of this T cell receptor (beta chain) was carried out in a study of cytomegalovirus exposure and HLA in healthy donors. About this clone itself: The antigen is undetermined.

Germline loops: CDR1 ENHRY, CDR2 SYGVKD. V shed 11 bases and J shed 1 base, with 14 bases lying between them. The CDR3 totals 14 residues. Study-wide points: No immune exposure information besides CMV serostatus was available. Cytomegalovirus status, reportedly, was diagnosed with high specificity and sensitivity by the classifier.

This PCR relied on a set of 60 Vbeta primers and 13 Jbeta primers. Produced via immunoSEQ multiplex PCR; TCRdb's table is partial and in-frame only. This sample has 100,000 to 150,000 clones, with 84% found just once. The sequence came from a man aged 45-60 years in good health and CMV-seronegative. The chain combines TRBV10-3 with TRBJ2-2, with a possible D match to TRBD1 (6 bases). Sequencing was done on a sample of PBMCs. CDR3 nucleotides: TGTGCCTCGACAGGAACAGGGAACACCGGGGAGCTGTTTTTT. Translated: CASTGTGNTGELFF.